The TCR beta chain described here comes from a study of T cells in Graves' hyperthyroidism and ophthalmopathy. RNA transcripts yielded amplified TCR beta CDR3 regions. A set of HTBI primers served as the primers for a first-round RT-PCR of the TCR CDR3. MiXCR was run by TCRdb on the multiplex PCR reads, yielding one entry per CDR3 protein. Of a few hundred thousand distinct CDR3 sequences listed, around 15% are singletons. Germline trimming cut 1 base from V and 3 bases from J; bases unmatched to any gene: 8. The germline V gene encodes CDR1 DFQATT and CDR2 SNEGSKA (reference sequence). The CDR3 sequence is 15 residues long.

This sequence joins TRBV20-1 and TRBJ1-1; 7 bases agree with TRBD1. The sequence was collected from a woman younger than 30 with Graves' hyperthyroidism. What was sequenced was blood. The CDR3 DNA sequence: TGCAGTGCTAGAGTCGGAGGGGGCTGGGACACTGAAGCTTTCTTT. Amino acids: CSARVGGGWDTEAFF.